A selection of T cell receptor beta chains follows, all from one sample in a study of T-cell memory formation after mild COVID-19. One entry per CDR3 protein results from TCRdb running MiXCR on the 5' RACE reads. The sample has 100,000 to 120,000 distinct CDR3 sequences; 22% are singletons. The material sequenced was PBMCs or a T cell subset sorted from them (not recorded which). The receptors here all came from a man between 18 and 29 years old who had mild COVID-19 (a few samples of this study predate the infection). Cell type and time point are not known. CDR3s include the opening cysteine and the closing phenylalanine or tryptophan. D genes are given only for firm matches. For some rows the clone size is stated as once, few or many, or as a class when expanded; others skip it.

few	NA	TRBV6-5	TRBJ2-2	CASSQIVRTSNTGELFF	TGTGCCAGCAGCCAGATCGTAAGAACTTCGAACACCGGGGAGCTGTTTTTT
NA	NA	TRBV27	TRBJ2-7	CASSLSAYTEQYF	TGTGCCAGCAGTTTATCCGCCTATACCGAGCAGTACTTC
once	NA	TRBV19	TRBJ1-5	CASSIVGDQPQHF	TGTGCCAGTAGTATCGTAGGGGATCAGCCCCAGCATTTT
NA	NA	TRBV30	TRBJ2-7	CAWKEEGPYEQYF	TGTGCCTGGAAAGAGGAGGGCCCCTACGAGCAGTACTTC
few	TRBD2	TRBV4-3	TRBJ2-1	CASSQEEIAGVDEQFF	TGCGCCAGCAGCCAAGAGGAAATAGCGGGGGTTGATGAGCAGTTCTTC
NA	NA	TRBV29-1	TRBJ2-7	CSAGDRVDEQYF	TGCAGCGCGGGGGACAGAGTCGACGAGCAGTACTTC
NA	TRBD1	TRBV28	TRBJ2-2	CASEDRGDTGELFF	TGTGCCAGCGAAGACAGGGGGGACACCGGGGAGCTGTTTTTT
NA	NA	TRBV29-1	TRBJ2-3	CSVDLPDSPSDTQYF	TGCAGCGTGGACCTCCCGGACTCACCTTCGGATACGCAGTATTTT
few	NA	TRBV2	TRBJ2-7	CASRDGTLWLDEQYF	TGTGCCAGCAGGGATGGTACGCTATGGCTGGACGAGCAGTACTTC
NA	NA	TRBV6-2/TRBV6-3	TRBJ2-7	CASSYKRNYEQYF	TGTGCCAGCAGTTATAAAAGGAACTACGAGCAGTACTTC
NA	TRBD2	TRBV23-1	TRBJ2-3	CASSRTDGRLTSGLITDTQYF	TGCGCCAGCAGTCGTACGGACGGACGCCTGACTAGCGGCCTGATCACAGATACGCAGTATTTT
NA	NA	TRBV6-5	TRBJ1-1	CASSYRAYTEAFF	TGTGCCAGCAGTTACAGGGCCTACACTGAAGCTTTCTTT
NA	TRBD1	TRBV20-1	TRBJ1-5	CSASPGTGGHQPQHF	TGCAGTGCTTCCCCCGGGACAGGGGGACATCAGCCCCAGCATTTT
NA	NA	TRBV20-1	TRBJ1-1	CSAERGGGEAFF	TGCAGTGCTGAAAGGGGTGGTGGTGAAGCTTTCTTT
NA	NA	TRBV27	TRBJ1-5	CASSLGHNQPQHF	TGTGCCAGCAGTTTGGGGCACAATCAGCCCCAGCATTTT
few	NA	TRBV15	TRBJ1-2	CATSPLLQGTNYGYTF	TGTGCCACCAGCCCCCTCCTCCAGGGTACTAACTATGGCTACACCTTC
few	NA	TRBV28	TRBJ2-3	CASSGWGVTDTQYF	TGTGCCAGCAGTGGTTGGGGTGTAACAGATACGCAGTATTTT
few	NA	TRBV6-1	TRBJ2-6	CASRVDGSSGANVLTF	TGTGCCAGCAGGGTGGACGGGAGCTCTGGGGCCAACGTCCTGACTTTC
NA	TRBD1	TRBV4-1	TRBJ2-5	CASSQDGDRGETQYF	TGCGCCAGCAGCCAAGACGGAGACAGGGGAGAGACCCAGTACTTC
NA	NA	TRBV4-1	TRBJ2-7	CASSHNGPEQYF	TGCGCCAGCAGCCATAATGGTCCCGAGCAGTACTTC